These 31 T cell receptor beta chains were sequenced from one sample in a study of T cells expressing NK-cell markers. TCRdb re-called the 5' RACE reads, yielding one record per CDR3 amino acid sequence without DNA. This specimen shows over 200,000 distinct CDR3 sequences; the ten leading clones hold roughly 0.4%. Sample: blood T cells: a sorted CD56 or NKG2C T cell subset, CD4+ or CD8+ T cells, or bulk PBMC T cells (not recorded which). The receptors here all came from a man aged 18 to 29 in good health.

This CDR3 is CASSLARSAGYTF. The rearrangement joins TRBV12-3 or TRBV12-4 to TRBJ1-2. CDR3 length: 13 residues.

The CDR3: CSARDPGNTEAFF. The chain recombines TRBV20-1 with TRBJ1-1. Germline V gene sequence: CDR1 DFQATT, CDR2 SNEGSKA (reference sequence). There are 13 residues in the CDR3.

The chain is built from TRBV12-3 or TRBV12-4 and TRBJ2-1; there is no DNA to check the TCRdb D call of TRBD2. CDR3 length: 13 residues. The CDR3 sequence: CASTNQIRLVQFF.

This chain joins TRBV12-3 or TRBV12-4 and TRBJ2-3; the D gene TCRdb calls, TRBD2, cannot be checked with no DNA. This CDR3 spans 16 amino acids. This chain's CDR3 is CASSFGSAGLTDTQYF.

CDR3 amino acids: CSAEAGGRVETQYF. This chain links TRBV20-1 with TRBJ2-5; the TRBD2 assignment by TCRdb is unverifiable without DNA. Germline V gene sequence: CDR1 DFQATT, CDR2 SNEGSKA (reference sequence). The CDR3 covers 14 residues.

The V gene is TRBV20-1, the J gene TRBJ1-2; TCRdb reports TRBD1, a call that lacks DNA to check it against. The germline V gene encodes CDR1 DFQATT and CDR2 SNEGSKA (reference sequence). The length of the CDR3 is 15 residues. CDR3 loop: CSAETSKGINYGYTF.

This chain links TRBV4-2 with TRBJ1-1; TCRdb calls TRBD1, which cannot be checked without DNA. CDR3 size: 15 residues. CDR1 and CDR2 from the germline V gene are LGHNA and YNFKEQ. This chain's CDR3 is CASSQIQEKGTEAFF.

The rearrangement links TRBV20-1 to TRBJ2-5; TCRdb's assignment of TRBD2 cannot be checked, as there is no DNA. Germline values: CDR1 DFQATT, CDR2 SNEGSKA (reference sequence). The CDR3 loop spans 13 amino acids. CDR3: CSAGGLAKETQYF.

The rearrangement joins TRBV5-1 to TRBJ2-2; TCRdb calls TRBD1, which cannot be checked without DNA. Germline loops: CDR1 SGHRS, CDR2 YFSETQ. This CDR3 spans 16 amino acids. This chain's CDR3 is CASSSTGTGVPGELFF.

The V call is TRBV6-2 or TRBV6-3, the J call TRBJ2-7; TCRdb reports TRBD2, a call that lacks DNA to check it against. Germline loops: CDR1 MNHEY, CDR2 SVGEGT. This CDR3 comprises 16 residues. The CDR3 loop reads CASSYSGTSGRGEQYF.

The chain employs TRBV20-1 and TRBJ2-5. Germline values: CDR1 DFQATT, CDR2 SNEGSKA (reference sequence). CDR3 length equals 13 residues. CDR3 loop: CSARGQYQETQYF.

The CDR3 spells CASKRIRGLRANVLTF. This chain links TRBV6-2 or TRBV6-3 with TRBJ2-6; TCRdb picks TRBD1, but there is no DNA to check that call. Germline CDR1 reads MNHEY; CDR2 reads SVGEGT. This CDR3 comprises 16 residues.

The V and J genes are TRBV6-1 and TRBJ1-1; TCRdb indicates TRBD1, and absent DNA this call remains unverified. The CDR3 spans 16 residues. CDR1 is MNHNS and CDR2 is SASEGT in the germline V gene. The CDR3 reads CASSPQPGQGLTEAFF.

This chain links TRBV7-9 with TRBJ1-2. This CDR3 comprises 13 residues. The germline V gene has CDR1 SEHNR and CDR2 FQNEAQ (reference sequence). The CDR3 sequence is CASSLGSGNGYTF.

The rearrangement links TRBV12-3 or TRBV12-4 to TRBJ2-5; the D call from TCRdb, TRBD1, cannot be confirmed without DNA. The CDR3 length is 17 residues. The CDR3 loop is CASSPETGIQFTETQYF.

V is TRBV7-8 and J is TRBJ2-1. The CDR3 is 16 residues long. Germline assignment: CDR1 SGHVS and CDR2 FQNEAQ. The CDR3 loop reads CASSLAGISGNNEQFF.

The chain links TRBV12-3 or TRBV12-4 to TRBJ1-5. The CDR3 covers 13 residues. The CDR3 reads CASSLAVPQPQHF.

This rearrangement joins TRBV5-5 to TRBJ2-5; the D call of TRBD2 rests on TCRdb alone, since no DNA is present to check it. The CDR3 has 11 amino acids. Per germline, CDR1 SGHKS and CDR2 YYEKEE (reference sequence). The CDR3 here is CASRQGQTQYF.

V is TRBV12-3 or TRBV12-4 and J is TRBJ2-1; TCRdb returns TRBD2, unconfirmable since there is no DNA. The CDR3 is 16 residues long. This CDR3 is CASRGTSGISYNEQFF.

This chain uses TRBV7-3 with TRBJ2-2; TCRdb designates TRBD1, a call that cannot be tested without DNA. The CDR3 covers 15 residues. Looked up from germline, CDR1 is SGHTA and CDR2 is FQGTGA. CDR3 amino acids: CASSSGQGVPGELFF.

The chain employs TRBV12-3 or TRBV12-4 and TRBJ2-7; TCRdb's D call, TRBD1, is unchecked because there is no DNA. This CDR3 comprises 16 residues. This CDR3 is CASSLALRGGSDEQYF.

This chain links TRBV10-3 with TRBJ2-3; TCRdb names TRBD1, which stays unverified in the absence of DNA. CDR1 ENHRY and CDR2 SYGVKD come from the germline V gene. This CDR3 comprises 14 residues. CDR3 protein: CAISNQGETDTQYF.

The genes are TRBV5-1 and TRBJ2-1; TCRdb proposes TRBD2, but this gene call is untestable without DNA. The CDR3 runs 17 residues. Germline CDR1 SGHRS, CDR2 YFSETQ. The CDR3 loop reads CASSFPIAGGSPNEQFF.

The V gene is TRBV9, the J gene TRBJ2-7; TCRdb's D call of TRBD1 is untestable without DNA. The CDR3 consists of 17 residues. The germline gives CDR1 SGDLS, CDR2 YYNGEE. CDR3 loop: CASSVGFGAQGSYEQYF.

This chain uses TRBV7-2 with TRBJ2-1; TCRdb's D call, TRBD1, is unchecked because there is no DNA. The CDR3 spans 12 residues. The germline CDR1 and CDR2 sequences are SGHTA and FQGNSA. CDR3 sequence reads: CASSYRVNEQFF.

V is TRBV18 and J is TRBJ2-1. CDR3 length equals 15 residues. Germline V CDR1 and CDR2: KGHSH, LQKENI. The CDR3 loop is CASSPPGQLHNEQFF.

The chain joins TRBV5-1 to TRBJ2-7; TCRdb calls TRBD1, which cannot be checked without DNA. Germline loops: CDR1 SGHRS, CDR2 YFSETQ. CDR3 length: 17 residues. The CDR3 sequence: CASSLVGLGDTLREQYF.

The chain uses TRBV12-3 or TRBV12-4 and TRBJ1-4; TCRdb's D call, TRBD1, is unchecked because there is no DNA. The CDR3 sequence is 14 residues long. The CDR3 region is CASSFAGGGEKLFF.

This CDR3 reads CASSAQDGLSTDTQYF. The chain recombines TRBV9 with TRBJ2-3; the TCRdb D gene call, TRBD1, has no DNA to confirm it. Per germline, CDR1 SGDLS and CDR2 YYNGEE. The CDR3 spans 16 residues.

The chain carries TRBV11-3 and TRBJ2-2; no DNA is available, so the TRBD1 call from TCRdb remains unchecked. In germline, CDR1 is SGHNT, CDR2 YENEEA. The CDR3 spans 13 residues. The CDR3 protein is CASSSQGSGELFF.

This chain joins TRBV12-3 or TRBV12-4 and TRBJ1-1; the D call of TRBD1 rests on TCRdb alone, since no DNA is present to check it. The CDR3 spans 17 residues. The CDR3 loop is CASSFTGAGNMNTEAFF.